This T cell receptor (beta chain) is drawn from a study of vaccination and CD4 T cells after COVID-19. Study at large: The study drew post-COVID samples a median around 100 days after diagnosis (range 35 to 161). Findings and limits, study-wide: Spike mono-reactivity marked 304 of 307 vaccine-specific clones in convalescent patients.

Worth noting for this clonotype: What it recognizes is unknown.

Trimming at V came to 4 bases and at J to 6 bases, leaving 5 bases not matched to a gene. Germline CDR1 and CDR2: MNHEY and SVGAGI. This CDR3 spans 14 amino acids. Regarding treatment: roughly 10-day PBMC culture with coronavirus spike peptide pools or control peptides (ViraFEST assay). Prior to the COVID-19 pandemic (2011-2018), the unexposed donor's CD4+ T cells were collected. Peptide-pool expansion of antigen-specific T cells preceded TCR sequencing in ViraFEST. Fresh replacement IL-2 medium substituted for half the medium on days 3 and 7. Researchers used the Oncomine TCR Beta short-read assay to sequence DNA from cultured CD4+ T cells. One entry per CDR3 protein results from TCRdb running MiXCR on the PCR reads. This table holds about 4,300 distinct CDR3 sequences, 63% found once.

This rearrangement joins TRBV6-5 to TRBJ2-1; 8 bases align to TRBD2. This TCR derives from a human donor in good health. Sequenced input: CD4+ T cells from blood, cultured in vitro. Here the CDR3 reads CASSLAGRVNEQFF. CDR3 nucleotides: TGTGCCAGCAGTTTAGCGGGAAGGGTCAATGAGCAGTTCTTC.